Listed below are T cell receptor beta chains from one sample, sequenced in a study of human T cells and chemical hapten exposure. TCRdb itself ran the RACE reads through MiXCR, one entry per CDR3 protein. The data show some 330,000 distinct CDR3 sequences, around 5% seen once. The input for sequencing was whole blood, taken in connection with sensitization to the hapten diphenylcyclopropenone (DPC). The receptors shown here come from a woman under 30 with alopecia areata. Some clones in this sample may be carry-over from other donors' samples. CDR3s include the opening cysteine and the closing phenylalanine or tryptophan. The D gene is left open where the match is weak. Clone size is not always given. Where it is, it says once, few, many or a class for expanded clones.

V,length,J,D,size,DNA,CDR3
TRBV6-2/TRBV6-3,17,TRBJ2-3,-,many,TGTGCCAGCAGTTATGATGTCGGGCGGGGCGACACAGATACGCAGTATTTT,CASSYDVGRGDTDTQYF
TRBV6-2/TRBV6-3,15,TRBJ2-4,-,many,TGTGCCAGCAGTTACGACAGATTAGCCAAAAACATTCAGTACTTC,CASSYDRLAKNIQYF
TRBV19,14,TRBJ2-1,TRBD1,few,TGTGCCAGTAGTACGACAGGGGCGGGCAATGAGCAGTTCTTC,CASSTTGAGNEQFF
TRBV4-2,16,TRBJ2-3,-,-,TGTGCCAGCAGCCAAGTCGTGGCTTCGAGCACAGATACGCAGTATTTT,CASSQVVASSTDTQYF
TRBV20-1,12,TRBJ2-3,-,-,TGCAGTGCACCCGTGGGCACAGATACGCAGTATTTT,CSAPVGTDTQYF
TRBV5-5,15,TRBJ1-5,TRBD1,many,TGTGCCAGCAGCTACGGACAGGGGAGCAATCAGCCCCAGCATTTT,CASSYGQGSNQPQHF
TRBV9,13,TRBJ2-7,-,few,TGTGCCAGCAGCGTAGACGGATACTACGAGCAGTACTTC,CASSVDGYYEQYF
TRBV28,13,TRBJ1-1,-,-,TGTGCCAGCGTAGAAGGTCGGAACACTGAAGCTTTCTTT,CASVEGRNTEAFF
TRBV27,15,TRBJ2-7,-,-,TGTGCCAGCAGGCCACTTATTCTGGTTCCGAGCGAGCAGTACTTC,CASRPLILVPSEQYF
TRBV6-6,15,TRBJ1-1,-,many,TGTGCCAGCACCGACAGCAGGGGCCGGTACACTGAAGCTTTCTTT,CASTDSRGRYTEAFF
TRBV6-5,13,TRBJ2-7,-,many,TGTGCCAGCAGTTACCGGAGCTCCTACGAGCAGTACTTC,CASSYRSSYEQYF
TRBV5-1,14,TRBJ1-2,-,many,TGCGCCAGCTCCGTCGCGCCGACATGGGTTGGCTACACCTTC,CASSVAPTWVGYTF
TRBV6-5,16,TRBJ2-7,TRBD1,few,TGTGCCAGCAGTTACTCGGTTCAGGGGGTAATCTACGAGCAGTACTTC,CASSYSVQGVIYEQYF
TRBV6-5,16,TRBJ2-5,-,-,TGTGCCAGCAGTTATTCTCAGCGCCGGTTTAAAGAGACCCAGTACTTC,CASSYSQRRFKETQYF
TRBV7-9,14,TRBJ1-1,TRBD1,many,TGTGCCAGCAGCTCACCGGGACAGCACACTGAAGCTTTCTTT,CASSSPGQHTEAFF
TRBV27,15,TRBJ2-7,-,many,TGTGCCAGCAGTTTAGAAACAGGGATGCCCTACGAGCAGTACTTC,CASSLETGMPYEQYF
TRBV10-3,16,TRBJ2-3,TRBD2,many,TGTGCCATCAGAGGGTCTAGCGGGGGGGACACAGATACGCAGTATTTT,CAIRGSSGGDTDTQYF
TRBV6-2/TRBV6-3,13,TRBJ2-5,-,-,TGTGCCAGCGCGGGCAGACCTAGCGAGACCCAGTACTTC,CASAGRPSETQYF
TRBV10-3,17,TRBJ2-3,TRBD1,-,TGTGCCATCAGAGACTCCGTTGGGACAGGGTTCACAGATACGCAGTATTTT,CAIRDSVGTGFTDTQYF
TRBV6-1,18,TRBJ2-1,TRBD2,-,TGTGCCAGCAGTGAGTCCTCCTGGACTAGCGGCGCCTACAATGAGCAGTTCTTC,CASSESSWTSGAYNEQFF
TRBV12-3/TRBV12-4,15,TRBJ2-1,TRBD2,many,TGTGCCAGCAGTTTAGAGCGGGGATCCTACAATGAGCAGTTCTTC,CASSLERGSYNEQFF
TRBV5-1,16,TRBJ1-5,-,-,TGCGCCAGCAGCTTGGACCCAGGCTCCAGGGATCAGCCCCAGCATTTT,CASSLDPGSRDQPQHF
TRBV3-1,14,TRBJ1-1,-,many,TGTGCCAGCAGCAGGGACGGTGAGAACACTGAAGCTTTCTTT,CASSRDGENTEAFF
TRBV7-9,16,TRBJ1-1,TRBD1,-,TGTGCCAGCAGCTTAGCAGCGAACAGGGGAGGCACTGAAGCTTTCTTT,CASSLAANRGGTEAFF
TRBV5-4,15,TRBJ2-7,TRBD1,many,TGTGCCAGCAGCCGGACAGGTGCGAGCTCCTACGAGCAGTACTTC,CASSRTGASSYEQYF
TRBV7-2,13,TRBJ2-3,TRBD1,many,TGTGCCAGCAGGGACAGGGCCACAGATACGCAGTATTTT,CASRDRATDTQYF
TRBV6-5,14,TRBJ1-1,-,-,TGTGCCAGCAGCCCCGGACACGACAACACTGAAGCTTTCTTT,CASSPGHDNTEAFF
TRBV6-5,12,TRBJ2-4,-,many,TGTGCCAGCAGTGGGGATGGGGGCCTACAGTACTTC,CASSGDGGLQYF
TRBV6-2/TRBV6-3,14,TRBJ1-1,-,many,TGTGCCAGCAGGGTCGGGGGCATGAACACTGAAGCTTTCTTT,CASRVGGMNTEAFF
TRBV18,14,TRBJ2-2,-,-,TGTGCCAGCTCACCAGGAGTCAGTACCGGGGAGCTGTTTTTT,CASSPGVSTGELFF
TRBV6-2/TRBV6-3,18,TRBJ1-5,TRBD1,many,TGTGCCAGCAGTTACAAGATTACCTTAGGACAGGCCAATCAGCCCCAGCATTTT,CASSYKITLGQANQPQHF
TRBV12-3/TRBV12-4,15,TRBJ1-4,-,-,TGTGCCAGCAGTTCCTGGGGGGGAACTAATGAAAAACTGTTTTTT,CASSSWGGTNEKLFF
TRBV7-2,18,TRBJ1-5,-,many,TGTGCCAGCAGCTTAGGCGAAGGTGGCTGGGTGAGGAATCAGCCCCAGCATTTT,CASSLGEGGWVRNQPQHF
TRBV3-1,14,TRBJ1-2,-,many,TGTGCCAGCAGCCAAGATCAGGGTAGCTATGGCTACACCTTC,CASSQDQGSYGYTF
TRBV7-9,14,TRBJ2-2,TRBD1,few,TGTGCCAGCAGCAAAACAGGGGGCACCGGGGAGCTGTTTTTT,CASSKTGGTGELFF
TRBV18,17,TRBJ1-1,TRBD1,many,TGTGCCAGCTCACCAATAATTAGACAGGGGGCTGACACTGAAGCTTTCTTT,CASSPIIRQGADTEAFF
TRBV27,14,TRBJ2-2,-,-,TGTGCCAGCAGAGGGAGTGCGAACACCGGGGAGCTGTTTTTT,CASRGSANTGELFF
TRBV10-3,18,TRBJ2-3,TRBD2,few,TGTGCCATCAGCCACGGACTAGCGGGGGGGTCTAGCACAGATACGCAGTATTTT,CAISHGLAGGSSTDTQYF
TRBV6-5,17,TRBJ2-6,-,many,TGTGCCAGCAGTTCCTCAGCGGGCGGGTCCGGGGCCAACGTCCTGACTTTC,CASSSSAGGSGANVLTF
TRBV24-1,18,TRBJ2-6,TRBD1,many,TGTGCCACCAAATACCGGGACAGTTCCCTCTCTGGGGCCAACGTCCTGACTTTC,CATKYRDSSLSGANVLTF
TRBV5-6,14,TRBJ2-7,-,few,TGTGCCAGCAGCCAGGGACGGCTTACCTACGAGCAGTACTTC,CASSQGRLTYEQYF
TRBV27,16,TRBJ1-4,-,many,TGTGCCAGCGGGACCTTATTACAGGGTCTTGGAGAAAAACTGTTTTTT,CASGTLLQGLGEKLFF
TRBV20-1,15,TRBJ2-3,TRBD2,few,TGCAGTGCCCGACTAGCGGGGGTCGGGACAGATACGCAGTATTTT,CSARLAGVGTDTQYF
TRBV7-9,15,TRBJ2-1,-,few,TGTGCCAGCAGCTTTAGTGAGGGGACGCGCAATGAGCAGTTCTTC,CASSFSEGTRNEQFF
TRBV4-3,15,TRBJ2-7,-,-,TGCGCCAGCAGCCAAGACTTTGGCCTCGCGGGGGAGCAGTACTTC,CASSQDFGLAGEQYF
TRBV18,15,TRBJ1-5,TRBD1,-,TGTGCCAGCTCACCAAATCAACAGGGGGGTCAGCCCCAGCATTTT,CASSPNQQGGQPQHF
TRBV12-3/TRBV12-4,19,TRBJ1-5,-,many,TGTGCCAGCAGTTTAAGTTGGGGTTCGGCGCCCCCGAAGGATCAGCCCCAGCATTTT,CASSLSWGSAPPKDQPQHF
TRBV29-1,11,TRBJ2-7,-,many,TGCAGCGTTGACCGTGGTTCCGAGCAGTACTTC,CSVDRGSEQYF
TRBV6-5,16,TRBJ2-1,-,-,TGTGCCAGCAGTTCTTTCGGGGCCCCCGGGCTGGATGAGCAGTTCTTC,CASSSFGAPGLDEQFF
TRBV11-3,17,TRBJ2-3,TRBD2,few,TGTGCCAGCAGCTTAGATCAGCTAGCGGGGGTCACAGATACGCAGTATTTT,CASSLDQLAGVTDTQYF
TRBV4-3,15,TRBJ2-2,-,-,TGCGCCAGCAGCCAAGTCGGAGCGAACACCGGGGAGCTGTTTTTT,CASSQVGANTGELFF
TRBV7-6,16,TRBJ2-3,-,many,TGTGCCAGCAGCTTGTTAGCGGATCCTAGCACAGATACGCAGTATTTT,CASSLLADPSTDTQYF
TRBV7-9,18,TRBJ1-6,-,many,TGTGCCAGCAGCCCACCTTTTTCCGGGGGCGCCTATAATTCACCCCTCCACTTT,CASSPPFSGGAYNSPLHF
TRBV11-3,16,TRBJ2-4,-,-,TGTGCCAGCAGCTTACCCCACGTTAAAGCCAAAAACATTCAGTACTTC,CASSLPHVKAKNIQYF
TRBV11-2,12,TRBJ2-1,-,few,TGTGCCAGCAGCTTAGATGGGGGCGGGCAGTTCTTC,CASSLDGGGQFF